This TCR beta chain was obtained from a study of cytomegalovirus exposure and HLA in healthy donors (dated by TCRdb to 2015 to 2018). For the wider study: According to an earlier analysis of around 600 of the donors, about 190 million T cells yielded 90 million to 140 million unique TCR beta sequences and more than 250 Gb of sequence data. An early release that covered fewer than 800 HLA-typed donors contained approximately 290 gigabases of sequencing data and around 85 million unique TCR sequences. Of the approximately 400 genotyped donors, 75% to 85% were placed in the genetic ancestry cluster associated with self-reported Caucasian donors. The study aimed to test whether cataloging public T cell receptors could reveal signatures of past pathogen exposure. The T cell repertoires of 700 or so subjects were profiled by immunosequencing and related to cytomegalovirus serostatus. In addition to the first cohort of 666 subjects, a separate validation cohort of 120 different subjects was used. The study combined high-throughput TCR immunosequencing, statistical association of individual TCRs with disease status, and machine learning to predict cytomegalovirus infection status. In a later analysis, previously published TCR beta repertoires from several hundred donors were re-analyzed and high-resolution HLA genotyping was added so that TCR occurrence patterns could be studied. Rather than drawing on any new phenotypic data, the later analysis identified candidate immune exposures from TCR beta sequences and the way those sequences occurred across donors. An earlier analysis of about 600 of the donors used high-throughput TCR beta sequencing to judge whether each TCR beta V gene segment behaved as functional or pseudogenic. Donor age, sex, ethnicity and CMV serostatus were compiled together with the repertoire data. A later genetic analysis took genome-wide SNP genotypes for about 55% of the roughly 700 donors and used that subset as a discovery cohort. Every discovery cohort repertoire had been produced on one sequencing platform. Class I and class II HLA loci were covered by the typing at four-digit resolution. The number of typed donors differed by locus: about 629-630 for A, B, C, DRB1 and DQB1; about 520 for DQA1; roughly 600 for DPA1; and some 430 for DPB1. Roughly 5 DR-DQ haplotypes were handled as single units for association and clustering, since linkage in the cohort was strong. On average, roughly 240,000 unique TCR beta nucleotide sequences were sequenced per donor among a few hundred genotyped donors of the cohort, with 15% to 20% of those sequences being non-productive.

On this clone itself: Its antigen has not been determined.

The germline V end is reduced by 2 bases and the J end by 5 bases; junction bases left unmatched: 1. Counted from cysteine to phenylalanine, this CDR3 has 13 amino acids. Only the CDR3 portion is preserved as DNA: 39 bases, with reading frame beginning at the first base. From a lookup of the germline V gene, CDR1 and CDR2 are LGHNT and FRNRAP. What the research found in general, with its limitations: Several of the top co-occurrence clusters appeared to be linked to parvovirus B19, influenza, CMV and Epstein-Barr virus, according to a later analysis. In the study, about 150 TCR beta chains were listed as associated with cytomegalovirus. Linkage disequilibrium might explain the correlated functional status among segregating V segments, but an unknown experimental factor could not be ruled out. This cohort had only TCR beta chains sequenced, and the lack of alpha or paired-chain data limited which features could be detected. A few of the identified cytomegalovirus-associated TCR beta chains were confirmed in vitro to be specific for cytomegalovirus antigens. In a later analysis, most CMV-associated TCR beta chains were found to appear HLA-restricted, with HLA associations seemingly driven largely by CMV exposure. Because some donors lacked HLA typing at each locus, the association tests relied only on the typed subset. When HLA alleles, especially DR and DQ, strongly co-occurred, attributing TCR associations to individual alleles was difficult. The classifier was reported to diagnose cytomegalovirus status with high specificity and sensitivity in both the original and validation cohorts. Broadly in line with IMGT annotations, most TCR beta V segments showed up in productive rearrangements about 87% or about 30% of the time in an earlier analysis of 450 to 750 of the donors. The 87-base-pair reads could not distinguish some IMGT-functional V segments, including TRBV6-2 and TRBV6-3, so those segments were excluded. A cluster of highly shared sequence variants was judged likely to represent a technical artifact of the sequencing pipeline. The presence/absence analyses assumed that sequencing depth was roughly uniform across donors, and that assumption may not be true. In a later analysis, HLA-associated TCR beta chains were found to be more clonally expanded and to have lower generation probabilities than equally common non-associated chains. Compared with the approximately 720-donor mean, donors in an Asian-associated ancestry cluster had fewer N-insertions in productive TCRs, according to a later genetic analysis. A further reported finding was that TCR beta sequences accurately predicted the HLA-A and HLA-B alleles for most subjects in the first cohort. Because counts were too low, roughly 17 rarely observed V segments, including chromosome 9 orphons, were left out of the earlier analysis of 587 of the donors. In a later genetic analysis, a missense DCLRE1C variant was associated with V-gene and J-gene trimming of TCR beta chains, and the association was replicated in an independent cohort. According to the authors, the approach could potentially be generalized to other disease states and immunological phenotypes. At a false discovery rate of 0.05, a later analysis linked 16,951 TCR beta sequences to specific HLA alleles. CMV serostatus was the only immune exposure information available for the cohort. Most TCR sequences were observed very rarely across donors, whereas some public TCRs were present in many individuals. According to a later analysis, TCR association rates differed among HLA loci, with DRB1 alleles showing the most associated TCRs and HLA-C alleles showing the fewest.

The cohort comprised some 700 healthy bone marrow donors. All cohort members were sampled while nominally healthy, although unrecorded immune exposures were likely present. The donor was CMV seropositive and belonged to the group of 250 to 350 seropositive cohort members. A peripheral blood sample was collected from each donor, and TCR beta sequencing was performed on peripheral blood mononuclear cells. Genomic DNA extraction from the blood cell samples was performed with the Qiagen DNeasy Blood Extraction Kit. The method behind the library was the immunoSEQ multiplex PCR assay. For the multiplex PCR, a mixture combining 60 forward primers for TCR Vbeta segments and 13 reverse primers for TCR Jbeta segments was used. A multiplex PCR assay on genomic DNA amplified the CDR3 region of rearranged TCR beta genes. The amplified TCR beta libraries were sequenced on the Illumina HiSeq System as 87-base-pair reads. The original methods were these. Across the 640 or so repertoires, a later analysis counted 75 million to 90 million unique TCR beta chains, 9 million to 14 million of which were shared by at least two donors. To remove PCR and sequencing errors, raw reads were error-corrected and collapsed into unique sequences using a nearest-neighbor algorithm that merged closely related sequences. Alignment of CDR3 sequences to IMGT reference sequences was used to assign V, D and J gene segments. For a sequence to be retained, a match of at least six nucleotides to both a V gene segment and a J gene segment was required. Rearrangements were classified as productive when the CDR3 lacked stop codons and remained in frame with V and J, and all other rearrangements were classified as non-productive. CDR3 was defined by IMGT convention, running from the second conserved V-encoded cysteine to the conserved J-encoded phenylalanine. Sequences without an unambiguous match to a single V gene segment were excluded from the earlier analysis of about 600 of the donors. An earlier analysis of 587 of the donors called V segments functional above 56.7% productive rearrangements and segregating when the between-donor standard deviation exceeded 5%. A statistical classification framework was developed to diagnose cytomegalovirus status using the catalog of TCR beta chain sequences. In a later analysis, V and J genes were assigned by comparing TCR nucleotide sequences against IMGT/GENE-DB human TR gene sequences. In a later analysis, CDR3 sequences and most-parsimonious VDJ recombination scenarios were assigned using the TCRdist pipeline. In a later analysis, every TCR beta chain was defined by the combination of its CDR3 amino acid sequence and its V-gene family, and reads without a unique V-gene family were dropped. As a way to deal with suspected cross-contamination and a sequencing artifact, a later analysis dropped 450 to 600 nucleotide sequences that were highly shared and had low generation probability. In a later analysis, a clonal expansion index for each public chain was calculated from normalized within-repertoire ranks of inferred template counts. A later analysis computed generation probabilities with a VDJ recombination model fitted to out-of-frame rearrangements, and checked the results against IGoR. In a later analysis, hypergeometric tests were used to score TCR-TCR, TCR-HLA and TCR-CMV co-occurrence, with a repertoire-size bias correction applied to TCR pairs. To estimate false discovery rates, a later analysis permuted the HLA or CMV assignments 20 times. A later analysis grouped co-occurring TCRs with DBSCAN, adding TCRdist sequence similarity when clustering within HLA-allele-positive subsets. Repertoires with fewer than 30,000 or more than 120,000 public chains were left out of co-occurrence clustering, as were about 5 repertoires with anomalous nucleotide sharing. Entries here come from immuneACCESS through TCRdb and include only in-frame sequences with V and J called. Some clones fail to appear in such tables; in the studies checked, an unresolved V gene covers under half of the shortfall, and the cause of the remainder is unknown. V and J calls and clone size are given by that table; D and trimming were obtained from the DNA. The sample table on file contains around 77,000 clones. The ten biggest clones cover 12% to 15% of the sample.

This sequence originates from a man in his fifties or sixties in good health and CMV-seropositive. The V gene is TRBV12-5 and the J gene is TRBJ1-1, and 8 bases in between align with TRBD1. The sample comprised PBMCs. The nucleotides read TGTGCTAGTGGTTTGAGACAGGGGACTGAAGCTTTCTTT. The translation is CASGLRQGTEAFF.